This TCR beta chain appears in the sequencing data of a study of blood T cell repertoires in COVID-19. Clones were read by immunoSEQ multiplex PCR, and TCRdb kept only the in-frame ones, dropping some. The top ten hold 3.7% of the sample, which has 150,000 to 200,000 clones, around nine tenths seen once. Unmatched junction bases numbered 5, after V lost 5 bases and J lost 2 bases. Germline V CDR1 and CDR2: SGHTA, FQGTGA. The CDR3 length is 14 residues. V and J are TRBV7-3 and TRBJ2-5; TRBD1 matches 7 bases. The sequence was obtained from a man younger than 30 with active or convalescent COVID-19. The sample consisted of peripheral blood. The CDR3 DNA follows: TGTGCCAGCAGCCCGGGGACAGTTCAAGAGACCCAGTACTTC. As protein: CASSPGTVQETQYF.